Listed below are T cell receptor beta chains from one sample, sequenced in a study of siplizumab effects on memory and regulatory T cells. The table came from immunoSEQ multiplex PCR; TCRdb's copy has only in-frame clones and leaves some out. The profile shows approximately 100,000 clones, around 95% of them singletons. Sequenced sample: non-Treg CD4+ T cells sorted from blood. All receptors derive from a human donor in good health. Both conserved end residues are part of each CDR3.

v_gene	CDR3aa
TRBV11-2	CASSLGRRGGLTGELFF
TRBV6-4	CASITEGFEMGFF
TRBV6-1	CASSEGGLYGYTF
TRBV7-3	CASSLREGAEAFF
TRBV18	CASSLNQGLSGNTIYF
TRBV7-3	CASSLGAGTDTQYF
TRBV6-6	CASSYAAGLGETQYF
TRBV4-3	CASSQEHGGQEFF
TRBV7-9	CASSLAGGGPGANVLTF
TRBV6-1	CASSETGFGYEQYF
TRBV5-1	CASSLEGGGRQYDEQFF
TRBV5-4	CASSRTIYDYEQYF
TRBV6-1	CASRQALNTEAFF